These 6 T cell receptor beta chains were sequenced from one sample in a study of shared clonotypes between healthy human individuals (dated by TCRdb to about 2020). The library relied on the immunoSEQ multiplex PCR assay. The immuneACCESS repertoire file appears here via TCRdb, limited to in-frame rearrangements. These files lack a portion of the clones; in checked studies, under half of the deficit traces to unresolved V genes, and the cause of the others is not known. The table for this sample lists a few million clones; just over 90% of them were counted only once. 0.39% of the sample is in the top ten clones. The material sequenced was naive CD4+ T cells from PBMCs. The cell subset or site label for this specimen denotes: CD45RA+ positively selected. Receptors originate from a man aged 18 to 29 in good health. Some clones in this sample may be carry-over from other donors' samples.

This chain joins TRBV29-1 and TRBJ1-2, with TRBD1 matching over 9 bases. After removal of 4 bases from V and 3 bases from J, the junction contained 15 bases not matched to a gene. CDR3 size: 17 residues. CDR1 SQVTM and CDR2 ANQGSEA come from the germline V gene. CDR3 in amino acids: CSVVPWGQGTLDYGYTF. CDR3 coding DNA: TGCAGCGTTGTACCATGGGGACAGGGTACTCTCGACTATGGCTACACCTTC.

The rearrangement links TRBV5-4 to TRBJ2-1; 8 nucleotides match TRBD1. J gave up 2 bases and V 2 bases, and 3 bases lay outside the gene matches. The CDR3 loop spans 15 amino acids. The germline V gene encodes CDR1 SGHNT and CDR2 YYREEE (reference sequence). As DNA, the CDR3 is TGTGCCAGCAGCTTCCCGGACAGGGCCTACAATGAGCAGTTCTTC. This translates into CASSFPDRAYNEQFF. Drawing the rest from reference TRBV5-4 and TRBJ2-1, the complete variable domain is ETGVTQSPTHLIKTRGQQVTLRCSSQSGHNTVSWYQQALGQGPQFIFQYYREEENGRGNFPPRFSGLQFPNYSSELNVNALELDDSALYLCASSFPDRAYNEQFFGPGTRLTVL.

This clone occurred once. The rearrangement uses TRBV7-9 and TRBJ1-3; 7 bases are a match to TRBD1. The CDR3 is 16 residues long. The germline CDR1 and CDR2 sequences are SEHNR and FQNEAQ (reference sequence). V lost 5 bases and J lost 0; bases outside the gene matches: 7. CDR3 in DNA: TGTGCCAGCAGCCTCCCGGGACAGACCTCTGGAAACACCATATATTTT. Its translation: CASSLPGQTSGNTIYF.

Comment on this clone: The sample holds other DNA sequences that translate to the same CDR3. This chain uses TRBV5-1 with TRBJ1-1; a weak D match, TRBD1 (5 bases). The CDR3 runs 14 residues. Germline V gives CDR1 SGHRS, CDR2 YFSETQ. The V end was cut by 4 bases, the J end by 2 bases, with 12 bases between. Written as DNA, the CDR3 is TGCGCCAGCAGCCCCGGGACGCTAAACACTGAAGCTTTCTTT. Its translation is CASSPGTLNTEAFF.

V usage is TRBV19 and J usage is TRBJ2-1, with D hard to call. The CDR3 is 12 amino acids. The germline V gene encodes CDR1 LNHDA and CDR2 SQIVND (reference sequence). Trimming took off 4 bases at V and 9 bases at J, with 10 bases between the two ends. Here the CDR3 DNA reads TGTGCCAGTAGTACGTCCGGCCCTGAGCAGTTCTTC. It specifies CASSTSGPEQFF.

V is TRBV19 and J is TRBJ2-1; tentative D call: TRBD1 (6 bases). CDR1 LNHDA and CDR2 SQIVND come from the germline V gene (reference sequence). Trimming removed 7 bases at V and 6 bases at J, with 13 bases between. The CDR3 covers 13 residues. As DNA, the CDR3 is TGTGCCAGTATCGGGACACTCCCCAATGAGCAGTTCTTC. Amino acids: CASIGTLPNEQFF.